This T cell receptor beta chain was observed in a study of T cell changes during pregnancy in multiple sclerosis. Clones were sequenced by immunoSEQ multiplex PCR, and TCRdb holds only the in-frame ones, with some missing. The table shows some 110,000 clones, with roughly nine tenths occurring only once. The CDR3 runs to 14 residues. Germline CDR1 reads SGHRS; CDR2 reads YFSETQ. V was pared by 4 bases and J by 9 bases, with 9 bases of the junction left unmatched. The TCR was taken from a female donor with multiple sclerosis, enrolled in a pregnancy study. Sequenced here: peripheral blood, sampled in the third trimester of pregnancy. V and J are TRBV5-1 and TRBJ2-1; 8 positions match TRBD2. The CDR3 DNA follows: TGCGCCAGCAGCAGGAGCGGGGGCACAGGTGAGCAGTTCTTC. This gives the protein CASSRSGGTGEQFF.